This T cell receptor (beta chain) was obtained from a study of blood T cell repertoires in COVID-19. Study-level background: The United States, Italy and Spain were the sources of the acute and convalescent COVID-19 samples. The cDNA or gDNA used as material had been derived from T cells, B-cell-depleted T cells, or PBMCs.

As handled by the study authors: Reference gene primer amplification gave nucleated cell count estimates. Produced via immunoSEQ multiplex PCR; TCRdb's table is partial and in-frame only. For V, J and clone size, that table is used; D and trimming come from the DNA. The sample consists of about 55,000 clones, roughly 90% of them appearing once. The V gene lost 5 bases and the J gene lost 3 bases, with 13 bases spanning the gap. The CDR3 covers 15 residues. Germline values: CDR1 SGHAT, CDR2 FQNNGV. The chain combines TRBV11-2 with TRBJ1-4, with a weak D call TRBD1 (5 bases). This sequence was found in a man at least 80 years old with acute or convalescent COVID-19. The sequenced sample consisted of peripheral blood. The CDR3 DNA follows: TGTGCCAGCAGCCGTACTACAGGCCCTAATGAAAAACTGTTTTTT. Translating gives CASSRTTGPNEKLFF.